The rows below give T cell receptor beta chains drawn from one sample of a study of response to subunit inactivated influenza vaccine. TCRdb used MiXCR to reprocess the RT-PCR reads, holding one entry per CDR3 protein. Among 400,000 to 650,000 distinct CDR3 sequences listed, around 7.9% were seen once. The source material was PBMCs from blood, sampled around 25 months after vaccination. Receptors were obtained from a man aged 50-75 years who received an inactivated influenza vaccine. The CDR3 runs from the conserved cysteine through the conserved F or W. The D gene is left open where the match is weak. The size of a clone is reported for some rows only, either as once, few or many, or as a class for expanded clones.

clone_size	v_call	j_call	d_call	cdr3_aa	cdr3_nt
NA	TRBV7-2	TRBJ1-5	NA	CASSLGGTRNQPQHF	TGTGCCAGCAGCTTAGGGGGTACCCGCAATCAGCCCCAGCATTTT
many	TRBV4-3	TRBJ1-2	NA	CASSQEFYRDNGYTF	TGCGCCAGCAGCCAAGAGTTTTATAGAGACAATGGCTACACCTTC
many	TRBV7-2	TRBJ2-2	TRBD1	CASSEGANTGELFF	TGTGCCAGCAGCGAGGGGGCCAACACCGGGGAGCTGTTTTTT
NA	TRBV20-1	TRBJ1-3	NA	CSARANTRNTIYF	TGCAGTGCTAGAGCCAACACACGAAACACCATATATTTT
many	TRBV5-1	TRBJ2-3	TRBD1	CASSLVPDRGRDTQYF	TGCGCCAGCAGCTTGGTACCGGACAGGGGGCGAGATACGCAGTATTTT
few	TRBV10-3	TRBJ1-1	NA	CATLRGGAQSEAFF	TGTGCCACCTTAAGAGGGGGGGCGCAGAGTGAAGCTTTCTTT
many	TRBV4-3	TRBJ1-1	NA	CASSQDLGRDTEAFF	TGCGCCAGCAGCCAAGATCTGGGGCGGGACACTGAAGCTTTCTTT
many	TRBV7-2	TRBJ2-7	NA	CASSSLGGSAYEQYF	TGTGCCAGCAGCAGCCTTGGGGGTAGCGCCTACGAGCAGTACTTC
few	TRBV10-3	TRBJ1-1	TRBD1	CAIQVRGHDEAFF	TGTGCCATCCAAGTCAGGGGGCATGATGAAGCTTTCTTT
many	TRBV3-1	TRBJ1-1	NA	CASTGQNLNTEAFF	TGTGCCAGTACCGGACAGAATTTGAACACTGAAGCTTTCTTT
many	TRBV6-5	TRBJ1-6	NA	CASSYSSMGSPLHF	TGTGCCAGCAGTTACTCGAGTATGGGGTCACCCCTCCACTTT
NA	TRBV3-1	TRBJ2-5	TRBD2	CASSQERERGAQETQYF	TGTGCCAGCAGCCAAGAACGCGAGCGGGGGGCCCAAGAGACCCAGTACTTC
NA	TRBV29-1	TRBJ2-5	TRBD2	CSVDSAGGETQYF	TGCAGCGTTGATTCAGCGGGGGGTGAGACCCAGTACTTC
few	TRBV21-1	TRBJ1-2	NA	CASSGRLHSTGQENYGYTF	TGTGCCAGCAGCGGACGACTGCATTCGACAGGGCAGGAAAACTATGGCTACACCTTC
NA	TRBV20-1	TRBJ1-5	TRBD1	CSAEGTGNSNQPQHF	TGCAGTGCCGAGGGGACAGGGAATAGCAATCAGCCCCAGCATTTT
NA	TRBV7-9	TRBJ2-2	TRBD1	CASSPRQGLAGELFF	TGTGCCAGCAGCCCACGACAGGGATTGGCCGGGGAGCTGTTTTTT
many	TRBV19	TRBJ2-1	NA	CASSTPLGAEQFF	TGTGCCAGTAGTACCCCCCTGGGCGCTGAGCAGTTCTTC
NA	TRBV4-3	TRBJ2-1	NA	CSSSQDPSTEYNEQFF	TGCTCCAGCAGCCAAGATCCTTCGACAGAATACAATGAGCAGTTCTTC
few	TRBV2	TRBJ2-1	TRBD2	CASGKLAGYNEQLF	TGTGCCAGCGGAAAACTAGCGGGGTACAATGAGCAGTTATTC
NA	TRBV6-2/TRBV6-3	TRBJ2-5	TRBD2	CASSYPGLAGIRETQYF	TGTGCCAGCAGTTACCCCGGACTAGCGGGGATTAGGGAGACCCAGTACTTC
NA	TRBV7-3	TRBJ2-1	NA	CASSSGAAVYNEQFF	TGTGCCAGCAGCTCCGGAGCGGCGGTATACAATGAGCAGTTCTTC
many	TRBV29-1	TRBJ2-7	TRBD1	CSVGDPGQGSEQYF	TGCAGCGTTGGCGATCCGGGACAGGGATCCGAGCAGTACTTC